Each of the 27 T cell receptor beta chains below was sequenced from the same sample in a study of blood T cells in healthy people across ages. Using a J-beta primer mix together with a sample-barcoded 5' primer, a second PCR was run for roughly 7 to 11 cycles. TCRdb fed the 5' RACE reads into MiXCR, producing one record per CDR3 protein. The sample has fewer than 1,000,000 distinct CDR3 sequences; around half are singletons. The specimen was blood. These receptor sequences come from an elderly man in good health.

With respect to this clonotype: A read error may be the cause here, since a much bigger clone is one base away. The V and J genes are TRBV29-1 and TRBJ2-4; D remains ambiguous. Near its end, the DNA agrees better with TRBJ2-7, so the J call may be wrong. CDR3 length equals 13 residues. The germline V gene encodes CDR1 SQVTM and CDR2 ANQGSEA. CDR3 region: CSVAASLPYEQYF. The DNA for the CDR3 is TGCAGCGTTGCAGCAAGCCTCCCCTACGAGCAGTACTTC.

The CDR3 is CASSQVGLADNEQFF. The CDR3 bases are TGTGCCAGCAGCCAAGTGGGACTAGCGGACAATGAGCAGTTCTTC. The chain carries TRBV4-2 and TRBJ2-1, with 11 bases fitting TRBD2. The CDR3 loop spans 15 amino acids. The germline V gene encodes CDR1 LGHNA and CDR2 YNFKEQ. V shed 1 base, J shed 5 bases, and the junction held 1 base outside the gene matches.

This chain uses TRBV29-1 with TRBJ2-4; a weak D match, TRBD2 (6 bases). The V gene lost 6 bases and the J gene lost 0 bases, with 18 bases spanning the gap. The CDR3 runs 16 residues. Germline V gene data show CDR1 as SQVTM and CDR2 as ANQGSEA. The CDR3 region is CSVEGRRDLAKNIQYF. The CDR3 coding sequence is TGCAGCGTCGAGGGCCGCAGGGACTTAGCCAAAAACATTCAGTACTTC.

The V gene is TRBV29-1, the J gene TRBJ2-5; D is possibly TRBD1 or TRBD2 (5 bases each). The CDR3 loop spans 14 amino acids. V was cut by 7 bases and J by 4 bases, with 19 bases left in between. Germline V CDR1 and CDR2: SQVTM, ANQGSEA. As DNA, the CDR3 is TGCAGCGGTAGGACTCAGGGCGGCCTAGAGACCCAGTACTTC. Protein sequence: CSGRTQGGLETQYF.

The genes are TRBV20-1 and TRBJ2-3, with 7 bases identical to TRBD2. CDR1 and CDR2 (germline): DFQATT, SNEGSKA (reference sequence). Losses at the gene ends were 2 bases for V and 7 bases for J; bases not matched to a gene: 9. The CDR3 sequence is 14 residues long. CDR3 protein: CSARWGEGLNTQYF. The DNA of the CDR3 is TGCAGTGCTAGATGGGGGGAGGGCCTAAATACGCAGTATTTT.

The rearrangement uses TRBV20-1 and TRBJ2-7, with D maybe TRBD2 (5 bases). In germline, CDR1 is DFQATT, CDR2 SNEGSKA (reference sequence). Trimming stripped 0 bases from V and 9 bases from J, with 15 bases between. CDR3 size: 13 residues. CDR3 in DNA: TGCAGTGCTAGAGATCTCGGGGAAAATGCGCAGTACTTC. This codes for CSARDLGENAQYF.

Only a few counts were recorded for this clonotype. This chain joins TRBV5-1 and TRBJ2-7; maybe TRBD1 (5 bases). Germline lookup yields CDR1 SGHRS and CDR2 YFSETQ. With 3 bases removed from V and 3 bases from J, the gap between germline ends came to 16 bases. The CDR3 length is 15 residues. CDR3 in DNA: TGCGCCAGCAGCTCCAACATCGACAGTAACTACGAGCAGTACTTC. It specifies CASSSNIDSNYEQYF.

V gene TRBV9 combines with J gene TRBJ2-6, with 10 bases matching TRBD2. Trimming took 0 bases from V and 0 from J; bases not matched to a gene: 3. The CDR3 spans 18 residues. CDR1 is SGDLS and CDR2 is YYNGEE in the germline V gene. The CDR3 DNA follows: TGTGCCAGCAGCGTAGGAGCGGGAGGGCCCTCTGGGGCCAACGTCCTGACTTTC. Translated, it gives CASSVGAGGPSGANVLTF.

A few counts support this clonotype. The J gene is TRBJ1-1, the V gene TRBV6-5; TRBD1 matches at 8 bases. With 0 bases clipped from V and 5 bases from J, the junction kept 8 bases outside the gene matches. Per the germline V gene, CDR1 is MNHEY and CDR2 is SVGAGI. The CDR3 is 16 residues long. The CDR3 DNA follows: TGTGCCAGCAGTTACTCTTGGACAGGGAAAGGGACTGAAGCTTTCTTT. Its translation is CASSYSWTGKGTEAFF.

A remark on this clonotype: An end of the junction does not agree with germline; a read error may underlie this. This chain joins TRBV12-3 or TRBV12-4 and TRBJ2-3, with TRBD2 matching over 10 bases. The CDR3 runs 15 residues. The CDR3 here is CASSDSGRVADAQYF. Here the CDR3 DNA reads TGTGCCAGCAGTGACAGCGGGAGGGTTGCAGATGCGCAGTATTTT.

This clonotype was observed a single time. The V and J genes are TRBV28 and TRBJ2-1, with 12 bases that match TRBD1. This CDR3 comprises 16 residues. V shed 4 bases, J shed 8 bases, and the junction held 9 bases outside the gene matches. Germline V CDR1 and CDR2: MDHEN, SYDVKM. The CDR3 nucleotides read TGTGCCAGCAGTTCCTCCGGGACAGGGGGCGAGGATGAGCAGTTCTTC. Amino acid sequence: CASSSSGTGGEDEQFF.

CDR3 protein: CASSVAGTSDEKLFF. CDR3 DNA: TGTGCCAGCAGTGTAGCCGGGACTTCCGATGAAAAACTGTTTTTT. This sequence joins TRBV28 and TRBJ1-4; D possibly corresponds to TRBD1 (5 bases). Germline lookup yields CDR1 MDHEN and CDR2 SYDVKM. CDR3 size: 15 residues. V lost 5 bases, J lost 6 bases, and 16 bases lay in between.

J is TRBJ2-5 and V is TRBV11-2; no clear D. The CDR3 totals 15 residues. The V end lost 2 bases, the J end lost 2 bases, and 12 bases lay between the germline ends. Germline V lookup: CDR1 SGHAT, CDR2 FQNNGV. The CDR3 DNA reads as TGTGCCAGCAGCTTAAGTTTGAGGTGGCAAGAGACCCAGTACTTC. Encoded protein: CASSLSLRWQETQYF.

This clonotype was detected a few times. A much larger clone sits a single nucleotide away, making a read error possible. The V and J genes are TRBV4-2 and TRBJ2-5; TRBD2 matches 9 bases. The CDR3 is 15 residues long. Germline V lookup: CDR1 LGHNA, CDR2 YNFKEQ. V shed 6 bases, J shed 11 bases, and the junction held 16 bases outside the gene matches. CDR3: CASSLERGAYNEQYF. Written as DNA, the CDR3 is TGTGCCAGCAGTCTTGAGCGGGGGGCCTACAATGAGCAGTACTTC.

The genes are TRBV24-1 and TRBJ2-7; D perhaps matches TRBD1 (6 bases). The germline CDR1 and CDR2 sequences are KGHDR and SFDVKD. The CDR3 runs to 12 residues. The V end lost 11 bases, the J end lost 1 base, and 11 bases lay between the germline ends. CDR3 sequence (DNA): TGTGCCATCCAGGACAGTTCCTACGAGCAGTACTTC. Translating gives CAIQDSSYEQYF.

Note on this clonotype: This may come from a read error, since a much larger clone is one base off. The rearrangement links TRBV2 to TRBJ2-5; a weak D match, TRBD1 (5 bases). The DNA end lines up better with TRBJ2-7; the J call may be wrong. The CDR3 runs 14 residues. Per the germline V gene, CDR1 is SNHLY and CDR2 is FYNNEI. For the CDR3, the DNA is TGTGCCAGCAGTGAAGGAGGCAGACAGTACGAGCAGTACTTC. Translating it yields CASSEGGRQYEQYF.

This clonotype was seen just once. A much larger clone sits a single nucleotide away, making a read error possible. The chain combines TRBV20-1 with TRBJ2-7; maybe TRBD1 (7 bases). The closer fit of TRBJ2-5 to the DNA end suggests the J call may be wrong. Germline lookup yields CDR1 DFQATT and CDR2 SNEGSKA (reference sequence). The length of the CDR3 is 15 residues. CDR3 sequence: CSARESQGGSETQYF. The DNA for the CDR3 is TGCAGTGCTAGAGAGAGTCAGGGGGGATCAGAGACCCAGTACTTC.

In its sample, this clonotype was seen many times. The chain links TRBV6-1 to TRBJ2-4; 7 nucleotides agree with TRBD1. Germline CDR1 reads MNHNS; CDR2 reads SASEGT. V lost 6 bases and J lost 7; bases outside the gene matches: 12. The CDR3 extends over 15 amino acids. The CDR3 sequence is CASRARQGRGNIQYF. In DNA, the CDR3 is TGTGCCAGCAGGGCTAGACAGGGTAGGGGGAACATTCAGTACTTC.

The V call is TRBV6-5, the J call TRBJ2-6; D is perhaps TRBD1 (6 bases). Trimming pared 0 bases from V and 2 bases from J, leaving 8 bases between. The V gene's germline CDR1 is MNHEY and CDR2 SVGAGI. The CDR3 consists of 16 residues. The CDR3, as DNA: TGTGCCAGCAGTTACTCGAACAGGGCTGGGGCCAACGTCCTGACTTTC. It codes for CASSYSNRAGANVLTF.

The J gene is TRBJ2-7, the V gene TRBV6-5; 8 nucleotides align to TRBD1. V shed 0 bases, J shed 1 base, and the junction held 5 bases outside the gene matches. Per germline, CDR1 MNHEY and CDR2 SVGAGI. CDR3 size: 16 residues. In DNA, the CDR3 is TGTGCCAGCAGTTACTCTGGGACAGGTCTTTCCTACGAGCAGTACTTC. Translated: CASSYSGTGLSYEQYF.

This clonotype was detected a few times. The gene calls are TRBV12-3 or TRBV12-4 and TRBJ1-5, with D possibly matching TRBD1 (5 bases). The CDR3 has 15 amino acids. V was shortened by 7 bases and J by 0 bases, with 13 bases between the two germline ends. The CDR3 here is CASNEGKISNQPQHF. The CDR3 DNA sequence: TGTGCCAGCAATGAGGGGAAGATTAGCAATCAGCCCCAGCATTTT.

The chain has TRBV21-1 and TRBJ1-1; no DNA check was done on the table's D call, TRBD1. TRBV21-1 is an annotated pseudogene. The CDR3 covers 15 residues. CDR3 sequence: CASSKYNRGYTEAFF. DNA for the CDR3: TGTGCCAGCAGCAAATACAACAGGGGTTACACTGAAGCTTTCTTT.

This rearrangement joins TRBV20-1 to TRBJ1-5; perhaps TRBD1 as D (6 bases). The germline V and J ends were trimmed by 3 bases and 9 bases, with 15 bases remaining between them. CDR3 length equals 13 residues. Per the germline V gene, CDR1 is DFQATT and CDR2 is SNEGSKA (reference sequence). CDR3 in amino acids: CSASRTLQGPQHF. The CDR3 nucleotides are TGCAGTGCTAGTAGGACACTACAGGGGCCCCAGCATTTT.

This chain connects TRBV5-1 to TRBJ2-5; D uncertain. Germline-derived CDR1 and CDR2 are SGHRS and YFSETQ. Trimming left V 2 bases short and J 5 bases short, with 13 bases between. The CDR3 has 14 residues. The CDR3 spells CASSFSTASETQYF. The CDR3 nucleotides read TGCGCCAGCAGCTTCTCGACGGCCTCGGAGACCCAGTACTTC. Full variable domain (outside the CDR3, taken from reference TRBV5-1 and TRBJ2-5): KAGVTQTPRYLIKTRGQQVTLSCSPISGHRSVSWYQQTPGQGLQFLFEYFSETQRNKGNFPGRFSGRQFSNSRSEMNVSTLELGDSALYLCASSFSTASETQYFGPGTRLLVL.

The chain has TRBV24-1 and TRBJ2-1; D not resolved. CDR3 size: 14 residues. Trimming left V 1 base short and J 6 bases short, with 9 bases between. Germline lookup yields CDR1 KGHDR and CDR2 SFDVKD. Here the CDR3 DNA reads TGTGCCACCAGTGATTTCGGCAGGCGCAATGAGCAGTTCTTC. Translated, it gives CATSDFGRRNEQFF.

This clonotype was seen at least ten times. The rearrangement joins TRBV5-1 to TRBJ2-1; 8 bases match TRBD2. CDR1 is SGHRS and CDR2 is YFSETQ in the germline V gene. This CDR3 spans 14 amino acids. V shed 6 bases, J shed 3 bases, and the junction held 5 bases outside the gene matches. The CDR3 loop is CASTTGGGYNEQFF. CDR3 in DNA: TGCGCCAGCACCACGGGGGGGGGCTACAATGAGCAGTTCTTC.

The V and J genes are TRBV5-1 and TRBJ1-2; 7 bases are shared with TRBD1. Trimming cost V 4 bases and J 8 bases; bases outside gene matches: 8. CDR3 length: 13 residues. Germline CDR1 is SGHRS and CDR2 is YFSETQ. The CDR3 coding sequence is TGCGCCAGCAGCGCCACGGGACAGCAAGGCTACACCTTC. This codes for CASSATGQQGYTF.